Listed here are 14 T cell receptor beta chains from one sample, sequenced in a study of spatial heterogeneity in lung cancer. TCRdb redid the calling of the 5' RACE reads with MiXCR, one entry per CDR3 protein. The table records some 37,000 distinct CDR3 sequences, roughly 6.5% of them present only once. Time point: sample taken at primary tumor resection. Sample: PBMCs, taken at surgery. The receptors were gathered from a female donor with early-stage non-small cell lung cancer.

This clonotype was found many times. The genes are TRBV12-3 or TRBV12-4 and TRBJ1-4, with 9 bases fitting TRBD1. This CDR3 is 16 amino acids long. V lost 5 bases to trimming and J lost 8 bases; unmatched junction nucleotides: 12. CDR3 nucleotides: TGTGCCAGCAGTCACCCCGGGACAGGGAGGGAGGAAAAACTGTTTTTT. Translation gives CASSHPGTGREEKLFF.

This clonotype has only a few counts. The chain links TRBV6-6 to TRBJ2-1; 9 positions match TRBD1. Looked up from germline, CDR1 is MNHNY and CDR2 is SVGAGI (reference sequence). The CDR3 extends over 17 amino acids. Trimming took 5 bases from V and 4 from J; bases not matched to a gene: 12. The CDR3 DNA reads TGTGCCAGCAGTCCTAATTCCGGGACAGGGTTGTACAATGAGCAGTTCTTC. This gives the protein CASSPNSGTGLYNEQFF.

The sample holds a few counts of this clonotype. The chain is built from TRBV29-1 and TRBJ1-2; tentative D call: TRBD1 (6 bases). The CDR3 totals 14 residues. Germline V gene lookup returns CDR1 SQVTM and CDR2 ANQGSEA. Trimming left V 0 bases short and J 8 bases short, with 16 bases between. CDR3 sequence (DNA): TGCAGCGTTGAAGATAAAGGGGGGGACGGCGGCTACACCTTC. Translated: CSVEDKGGDGGYTF.

The gene calls are TRBV10-1 and TRBJ2-1, with 13 bases fitting TRBD2. Unmatched junction bases numbered 7, after V lost 6 bases and J lost 8 bases. Germline CDR1 reads WNHNN; CDR2 reads SYGVQD (reference sequence). CDR3 length: 15 amino acids. The CDR3 reads CASRKTSGGEDEQFF. CDR3 nucleotide sequence: TGCGCCAGCAGAAAAACTAGCGGGGGGGAGGATGAGCAGTTCTTC.

The CDR3 nucleotides read TGTGCCAGCAGTGAGGGGGGGCACTACGAGCAGTACTTC. Amino acid sequence: CASSEGGHYEQYF. The V gene is TRBV2, the J gene TRBJ2-7; a possible D gene is TRBD2 (7 bases). There are 13 residues in the CDR3. The V end lost 3 bases, the J end lost 3 bases, and 9 bases lay between the germline ends. Germline assignment: CDR1 SNHLY and CDR2 FYNNEI. Full variable domain (remainder filled in from reference TRBV2 and TRBJ2-7): EPEVTQTPSHQVTQMGQEVILRCVPISNHLYFYWYRQILGQKVEFLVSFYNNEISEKSEIFDDQFSVERPDGSNFTLKIRSTKLEDSAMYFCASSEGGHYEQYFGPGTRLTVT.

This clonotype was seen repeatedly, ten times or more. The chain carries TRBV6-4 and TRBJ2-3; D is undetermined. This CDR3 has 15 residues. V was cut by 5 bases and J by 3 bases, with 15 bases left in between. Germline CDR1 and CDR2: MRHNA and SNTAGT. The CDR3 bases are TGTGCCAGCAGTAGGGCAGAAGGCACAACAGATACGCAGTATTTT. This gives the protein CASSRAEGTTDTQYF.

This clonotype was detected only once. The chain uses TRBV20-1 and TRBJ2-7, with D uncertain. CDR3 length equals 12 residues. Germline V gives CDR1 DFQATT, CDR2 SNEGSKA (reference sequence). V dropped 3 bases and J dropped 3 bases, with 9 bases sitting between them. CDR3 sequence (DNA): TGCAGTGCTAGTCACCGCGGCTACGAGCAGTACTTC. This sequence encodes CSASHRGYEQYF.

This sequence joins TRBV29-1 and TRBJ2-7; unclear D gene. V gave up 2 bases and J gave up 0 bases, with 11 bases separating them. This CDR3 spans 14 amino acids. In germline, CDR1 is SQVTM, CDR2 ANQGSEA. The CDR3: CSVESQSNSYEQYF. CDR3 nucleotides: TGCAGCGTTGAATCACAGTCTAACTCCTACGAGCAGTACTTC.

This clonotype turned up a few times. This sequence joins TRBV3-1 and TRBJ1-6; 10 bases are shared with TRBD1. Unmatched junction bases numbered 4, after V lost 1 base and J lost 10 bases. The CDR3 is 15 residues long. Germline CDR1 reads LGHDT; CDR2 reads YNNKEL (reference sequence). The CDR3 DNA sequence: TGTGCCAGCAGCCAAGGACAGGGGGCGGACTCACCCCTCCACTTT. Protein sequence: CASSQGQGADSPLHF.

This clonotype was observed at least ten times. The chain uses TRBV5-6 and TRBJ2-7, with a weak D call TRBD1 (6 bases). Looked up from germline, CDR1 is SGHDT and CDR2 is YYEEEE. Trimming cost V 0 bases and J 3 bases, with 7 bases left between them. The CDR3 contains 13 residues. CDR3 amino acids: CASSLVDSYEQYF. The CDR3, as DNA: TGTGCCAGCAGCTTGGTGGACAGCTACGAGCAGTACTTC.

The chain carries TRBV27 and TRBJ1-1; D is unresolved. The germline gives CDR1 MNHEY, CDR2 SMNVEV (reference sequence). The V and J ends lost 8 bases and 6 bases respectively, with 10 bases between them. The CDR3 has 11 residues. CDR3 nucleotide sequence: TGTGCCAGCTTTTTCCGGGCTGAAGCTTTCTTT. Residues: CASFFRAEAFF.

This clonotype appeared many times. This chain links TRBV12-3 or TRBV12-4 with TRBJ2-2, with TRBD1 matching 7 bases. This CDR3 region has 14 residues. The ends lost 7 bases at V and 7 bases at J; junction bases unmatched: 9. The CDR3: CASISTGSDGELFF. As DNA, the CDR3 is TGTGCCAGCATCTCGACAGGGTCGGACGGGGAGCTGTTTTTT.

This clonotype was observed at least ten times. This chain uses TRBV11-3 with TRBJ2-5; D might be TRBD2 (5 bases). V lost 3 bases and J 5 bases, leaving 16 bases between the germline ends. The CDR3 has 15 residues. Per germline, CDR1 SGHNT and CDR2 YENEEA. The CDR3 region is CASSFESGSGETQYF. For the CDR3, the DNA is TGTGCCAGCAGCTTCGAATCGGGGTCGGGGGAGACCCAGTACTTC.

This clonotype occurred many times. CDR3 in DNA: TGTGCCAGCAGTTTCTCTAGGGGGAATGGCTACACCTTC. Amino acid sequence: CASSFSRGNGYTF. The genes are TRBV27 and TRBJ1-2; possible D gene TRBD1, 6 bases. This CDR3 is 13 amino acids long. Trimming removed 3 bases at V and 6 bases at J, with 11 bases between. From germline, CDR1 is MNHEY and CDR2 SMNVEV (reference sequence).